This TCR beta chain appears in the sequencing data of a study of blood T cell repertoires in COVID-19. The method was immunoSEQ multiplex PCR; TCRdb's version includes in-frame clones alone and lacks a portion of them. The sample lists more than 250,000 clones, approximately 88% occurring once. Those enrolled, adults aged 18 to 89 years, came from 25 or so US areas. Each recovered donor of Cohort 3 presented with two negative PCRs, clearance, or symptom resolution. Trimming cost V 4 bases and J 4 bases; bases outside gene matches: 11. The CDR3 length is 17 residues. The germline V gene encodes CDR1 MNHEY and CDR2 SMNVEV (reference sequence).

What was sequenced was PBMCs or T cells enriched from blood (not recorded which). J is TRBJ2-3 and V is TRBV27; the match to TRBD2 covers 10 bases. The sequence came from a woman between 40 and 55 years old who had recovered from COVID-19. CDR3 sequence reads: CASSSLGSGRSADTQYF. The CDR3 DNA is TGTGCCAGCAGTTCGCTGGGTAGCGGGAGGTCGGCAGATACGCAGTATTTT.